This T cell receptor beta chain derives from a study of blood T cell repertoires in COVID-19. Turning to the study itself: Samples of COVID-19 (acute and convalescent) were obtained from the United States, Italy and Spain. Nucleic acid was either cDNA or gDNA, and it came from T cells, B-cell-depleted T cells, or PBMCs.

This CDR3 has 15 amino acids. Germline-derived CDR1 and CDR2 are SQVTM and ANQGSEA. Original processing methods: Reference gene primer amplification yielded estimated nucleated cell counts. Sequenced by immunoSEQ multiplex PCR; TCRdb stores in-frame clones only, minus some. That table gives V, J and clone size, and the DNA gave D and trimming. The sample has under 300,000 clones, 85% to 90% seen once. This clone occurred a few times. At one end, the junction sequence differs from germline, possibly due to a read error. Specimen: peripheral blood. The source is a man between 18 and 29 years old with active or convalescent COVID-19. The chain links TRBV29-1 to TRBJ2-2; TRBD1 matches at 7 bases. Written as DNA, the CDR3 is TGCAGCGTGGAAGGGACAGAGACGAACACCGGGGAGCTGTTTTTT. This translates into CSVEGTETNTGELFF.